The source of this TCR beta chain is a study of T cells after posttransplantation cyclophosphamide. Study-level points and caveats: Later post-transplant blood repertoires were often dominated by donor CD8+ memory clones.

This clone appeared many times. The antigen is not known. Treatment was busulfan-fludarabine conditioning, a marrow graft, and cyclophosphamide on days +3 and +4. Germline V gives CDR1 MNHEY, CDR2 SVGAGI. V lost 7 bases, J lost 3 bases, and 16 bases lay in between. This CDR3 comprises 15 residues. Here immunoSEQ multiplex PCR was the method, and the copy in TCRdb shows in-frame clones only, minus some. This sample has about 27,000 clones and no singletons, with about 2% in the ten largest. The rearrangement joins TRBV6-5 to TRBJ1-5, with D tentatively TRBD1 (5 bases). The specimen comprised PBMCs, sampled after allogeneic stem cell transplant with posttransplant cyclophosphamide. The clonotype originates from a male patient under 35 who received an allogeneic stem cell transplant from a related donor, was CMV-positive, and had no GVHD. Some T cells here may be from the graft donor. In DNA form, the CDR3 reads TGTGCCAGCAAAAGGGGACTGGGCTTCAATCAGCCCCAGCATTTT. Protein product: CASKRGLGFNQPQHF.